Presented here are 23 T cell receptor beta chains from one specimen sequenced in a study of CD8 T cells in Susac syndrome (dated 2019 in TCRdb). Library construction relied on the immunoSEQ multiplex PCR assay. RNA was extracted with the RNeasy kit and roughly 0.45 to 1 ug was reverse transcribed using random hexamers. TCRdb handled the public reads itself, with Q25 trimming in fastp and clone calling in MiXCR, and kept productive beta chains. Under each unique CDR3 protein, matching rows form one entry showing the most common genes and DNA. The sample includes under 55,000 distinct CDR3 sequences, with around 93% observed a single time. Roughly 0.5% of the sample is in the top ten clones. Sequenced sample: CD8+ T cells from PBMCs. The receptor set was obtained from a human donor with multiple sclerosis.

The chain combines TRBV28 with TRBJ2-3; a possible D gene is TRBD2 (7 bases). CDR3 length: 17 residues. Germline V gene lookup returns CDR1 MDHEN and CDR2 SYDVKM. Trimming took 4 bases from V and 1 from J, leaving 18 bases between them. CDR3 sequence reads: CASSWGGQDPGTDTQYF. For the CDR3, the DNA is TGTGCCAGCAGTTGGGGGGGCCAGGATCCAGGCACAGATACGCAGTATTTT.

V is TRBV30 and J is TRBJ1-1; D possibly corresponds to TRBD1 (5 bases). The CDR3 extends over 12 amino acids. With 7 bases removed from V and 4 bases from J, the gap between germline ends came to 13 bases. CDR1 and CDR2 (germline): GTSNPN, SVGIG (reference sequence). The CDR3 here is CALGDTGTEAFF. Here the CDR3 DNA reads TGTGCCTTAGGGGATACAGGCACTGAAGCTTTCTTT.

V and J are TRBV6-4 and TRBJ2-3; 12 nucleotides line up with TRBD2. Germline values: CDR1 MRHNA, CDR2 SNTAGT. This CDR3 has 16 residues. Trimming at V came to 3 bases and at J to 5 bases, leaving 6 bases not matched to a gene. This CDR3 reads CASSDSSGGAVDTQYF. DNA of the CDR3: TGTGCCAGCAGTGATTCTAGCGGGGGGGCCGTAGATACGCAGTATTTT.

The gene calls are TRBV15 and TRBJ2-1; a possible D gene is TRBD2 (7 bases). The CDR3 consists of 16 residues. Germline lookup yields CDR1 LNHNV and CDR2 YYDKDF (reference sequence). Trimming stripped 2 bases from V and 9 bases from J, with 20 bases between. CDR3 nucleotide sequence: TGTGCCACCAGCAGAAACCCCCCCGGGGGGCACAGTGAGCAGTTCTTC. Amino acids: CATSRNPPGGHSEQFF.

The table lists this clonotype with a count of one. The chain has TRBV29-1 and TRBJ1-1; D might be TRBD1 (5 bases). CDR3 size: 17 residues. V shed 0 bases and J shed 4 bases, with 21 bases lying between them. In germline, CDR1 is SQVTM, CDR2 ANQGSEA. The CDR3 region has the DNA TGCAGCGTTGAAGACGGACGGAGCGCCGTAAGGGGCACTGAAGCTTTCTTT. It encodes CSVEDGRSAVRGTEAFF.

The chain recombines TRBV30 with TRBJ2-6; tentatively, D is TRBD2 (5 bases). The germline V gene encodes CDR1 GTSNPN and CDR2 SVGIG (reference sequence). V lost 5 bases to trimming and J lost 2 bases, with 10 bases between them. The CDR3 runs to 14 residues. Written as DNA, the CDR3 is TGTGCCTGGCTGAGGGATCCTGGGGCCAACGTCCTGACTTTC. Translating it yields CAWLRDPGANVLTF.

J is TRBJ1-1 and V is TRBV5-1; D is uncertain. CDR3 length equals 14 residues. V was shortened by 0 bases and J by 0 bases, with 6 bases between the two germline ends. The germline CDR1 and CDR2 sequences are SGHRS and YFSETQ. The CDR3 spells CASSLGSVNTEAFF. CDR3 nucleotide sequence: TGCGCCAGCAGCTTGGGGTCTGTGAACACTGAAGCTTTCTTT.

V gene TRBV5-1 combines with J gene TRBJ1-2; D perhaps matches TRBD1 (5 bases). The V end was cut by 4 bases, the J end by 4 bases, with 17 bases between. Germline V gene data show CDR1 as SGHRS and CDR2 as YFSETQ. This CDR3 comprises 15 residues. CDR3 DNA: TGCGCCAGCAGCATAACAGGACTCCAGATCTATGGCTACACCTTC. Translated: CASSITGLQIYGYTF.

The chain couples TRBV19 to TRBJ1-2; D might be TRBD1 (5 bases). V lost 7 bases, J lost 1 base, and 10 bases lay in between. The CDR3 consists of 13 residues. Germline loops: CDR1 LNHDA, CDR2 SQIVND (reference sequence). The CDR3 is CASTTTVNYGYTF. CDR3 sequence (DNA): TGTGCCAGTACCACGACAGTTAACTATGGCTACACCTTC.

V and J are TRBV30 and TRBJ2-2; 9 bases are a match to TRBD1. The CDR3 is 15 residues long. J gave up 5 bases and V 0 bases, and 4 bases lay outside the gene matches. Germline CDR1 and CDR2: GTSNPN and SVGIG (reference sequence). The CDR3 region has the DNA TGTGCCTGGAGTGTCCTGACAGGGGGTACCGGGGAGCTGTTTTTT. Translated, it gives CAWSVLTGGTGELFF.

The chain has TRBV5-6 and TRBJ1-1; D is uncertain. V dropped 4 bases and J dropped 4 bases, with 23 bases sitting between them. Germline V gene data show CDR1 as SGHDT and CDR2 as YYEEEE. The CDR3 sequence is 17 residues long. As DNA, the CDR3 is TGTGCCAGCAGCAGTGACTCGGGTCAAGGCGTGAGCACTGAAGCTTTCTTT. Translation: CASSSDSGQGVSTEAFF. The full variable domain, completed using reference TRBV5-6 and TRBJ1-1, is DAGVTQSPTHLIKTRGQQVTLRCSPKSGHDTVSWYQQALGQGPQFIFQYYEEEERQRGNFPDRFSGHQFPNYSSELNVNALLLGDSALYLCASSSDSGQGVSTEAFFGQGTRLTVV.

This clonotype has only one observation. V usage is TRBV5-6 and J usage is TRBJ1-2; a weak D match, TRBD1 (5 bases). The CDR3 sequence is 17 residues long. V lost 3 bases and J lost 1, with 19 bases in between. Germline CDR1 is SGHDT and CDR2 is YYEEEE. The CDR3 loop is CASSYDSPILFNYGYTF. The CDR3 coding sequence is TGTGCCAGCAGCTACGACAGCCCGATACTTTTTAACTATGGCTACACCTTC.

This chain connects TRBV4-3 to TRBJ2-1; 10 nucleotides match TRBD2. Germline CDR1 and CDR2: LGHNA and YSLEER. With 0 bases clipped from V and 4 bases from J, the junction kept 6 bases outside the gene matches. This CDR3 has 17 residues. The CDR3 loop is CASSQDRLAGVYNEQFF. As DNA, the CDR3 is TGCGCCAGCAGCCAAGACCGACTAGCGGGCGTTTACAATGAGCAGTTCTTC.

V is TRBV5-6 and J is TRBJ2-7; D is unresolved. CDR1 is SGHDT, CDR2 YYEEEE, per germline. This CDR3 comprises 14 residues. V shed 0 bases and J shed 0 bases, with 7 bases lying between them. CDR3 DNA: TGTGCCAGCAGCTTGGCCGGCCGCTCCTACGAGCAGTACTTC. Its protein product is CASSLAGRSYEQYF.

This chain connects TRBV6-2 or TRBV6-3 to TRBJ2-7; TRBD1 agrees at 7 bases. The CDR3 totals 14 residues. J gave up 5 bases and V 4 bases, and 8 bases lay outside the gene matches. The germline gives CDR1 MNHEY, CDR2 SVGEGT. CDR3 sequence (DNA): TGTGCCAGCAGTTGGTACAGGGGCGGCCACGAGCAGTACTTC. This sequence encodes CASSWYRGGHEQYF.

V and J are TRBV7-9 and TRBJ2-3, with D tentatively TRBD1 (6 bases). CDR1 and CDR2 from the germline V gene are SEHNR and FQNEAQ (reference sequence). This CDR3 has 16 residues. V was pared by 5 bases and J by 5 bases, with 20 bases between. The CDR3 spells CASSTRTALGGDTQYF. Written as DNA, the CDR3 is TGTGCCAGCAGCACCCGGACAGCCTTAGGTGGAGATACGCAGTATTTT.

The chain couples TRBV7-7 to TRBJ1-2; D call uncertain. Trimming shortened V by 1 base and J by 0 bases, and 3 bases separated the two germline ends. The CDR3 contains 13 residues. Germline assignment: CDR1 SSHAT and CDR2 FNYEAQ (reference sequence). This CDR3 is CASSLEPNYGYTF. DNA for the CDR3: TGTGCCAGCAGCTTAGAGCCTAACTATGGCTACACCTTC.

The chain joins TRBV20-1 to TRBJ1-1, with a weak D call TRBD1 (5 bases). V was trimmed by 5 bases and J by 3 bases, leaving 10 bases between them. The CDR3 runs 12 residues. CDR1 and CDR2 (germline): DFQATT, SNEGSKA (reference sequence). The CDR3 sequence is CSAGAGYTEAFF. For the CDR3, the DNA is TGCAGTGCTGGGGCAGGGTACACTGAAGCTTTCTTT.

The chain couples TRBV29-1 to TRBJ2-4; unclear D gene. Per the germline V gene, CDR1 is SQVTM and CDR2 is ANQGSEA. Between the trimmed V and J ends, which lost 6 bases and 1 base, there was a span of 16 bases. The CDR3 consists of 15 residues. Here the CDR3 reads CSVTTMTEAKNIQYF. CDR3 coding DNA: TGCAGCGTAACCACAATGACCGAGGCCAAAAACATTCAGTACTTC. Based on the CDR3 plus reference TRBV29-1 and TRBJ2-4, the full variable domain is SAVISQKPSRDICQRGTSLTIQCQVDSQVTMMFWYRQQPGQSLTLIATANQGSEATYESGFVIDKFPISRPNLTFSTLTVSNMSPEDSSIYLCSVTTMTEAKNIQYFGAGTRLSVL.

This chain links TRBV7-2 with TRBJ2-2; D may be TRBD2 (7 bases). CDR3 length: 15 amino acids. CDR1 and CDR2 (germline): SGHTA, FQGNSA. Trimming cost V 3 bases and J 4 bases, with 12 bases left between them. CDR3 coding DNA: TGTGCCAGCAGCTTCGGGGGGCGGGCCACCGGGGAGCTGTTTTTT. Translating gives CASSFGGRATGELFF.

The CDR3 sequence is CASSPPWGAGEETQYF. CDR3 bases: TGTGCCAGCAGCCCACCATGGGGGGCGGGCGAAGAGACCCAGTACTTC. The chain links TRBV7-9 to TRBJ2-5, with D perhaps matching TRBD1 or TRBD2 (6 bases each). V was clipped by 5 bases and J by 3 bases, with 19 bases between them. The CDR3 runs to 16 residues. Germline lookup yields CDR1 SEHNR and CDR2 FQNEAQ (reference sequence).

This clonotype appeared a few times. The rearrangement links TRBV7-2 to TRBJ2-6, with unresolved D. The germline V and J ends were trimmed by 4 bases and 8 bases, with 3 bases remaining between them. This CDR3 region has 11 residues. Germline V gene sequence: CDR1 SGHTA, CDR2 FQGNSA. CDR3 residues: CASSSPNVLTF. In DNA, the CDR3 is TGTGCCAGCAGCTCCCCCAACGTCCTGACTTTC.

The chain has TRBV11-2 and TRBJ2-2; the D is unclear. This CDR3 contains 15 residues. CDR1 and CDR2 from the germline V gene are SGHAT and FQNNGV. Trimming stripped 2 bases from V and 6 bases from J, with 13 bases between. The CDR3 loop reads CASSLLVGPSGELFF. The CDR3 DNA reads TGTGCCAGCAGCTTATTAGTAGGGCCGTCCGGGGAGCTGTTTTTT.